One sample yielded the 13 T cell receptor beta chains listed below, sequenced in a study of STAT5B mutations in CD4+ large granular lymphocyte leukemia. The assay was immunoSEQ multiplex PCR, and TCRdb's table has in-frame clones only and misses some. The table lists 30,000 to 40,000 clones, roughly 65% of them singletons. The sample consisted of CD4+ T cells from blood buffy coats. Source of these receptors: a human donor in good health.

This chain connects TRBV12-5 to TRBJ1-1, with a possible D match to TRBD1 (6 bases). The CDR3 contains 14 residues. Per germline, CDR1 LGHNT and CDR2 FRNRAP. V lost 2 bases, J lost 7 bases, and 14 bases lay in between. The CDR3 region is CASGLSGGRLEAFF. The CDR3 nucleotides read TGTGCTAGTGGTTTGAGCGGGGGCCGTCTTGAAGCTTTCTTT.

V is TRBV7-9 and J is TRBJ1-5, with D possibly matching TRBD1 (5 bases). V lost 1 base and J 9 bases, leaving 10 bases between the germline ends. Germline V CDR1 and CDR2: SEHNR, FQNEAQ (reference sequence). This CDR3 has 13 amino acids. CDR3 nucleotide sequence: TGTGCCAGCAGCTTAGAGGGGTTTTGGCCCCAGCATTTT. Translating it yields CASSLEGFWPQHF.

This sequence joins TRBV19 and TRBJ1-1; maybe TRBD1 (6 bases). CDR1 LNHDA and CDR2 SQIVND come from the germline V gene (reference sequence). The CDR3 extends over 15 amino acids. V was trimmed by 4 bases and J by 3 bases, leaving 15 bases between them. The CDR3 spells CASSRGNRVDTEAFF. CDR3 nucleotides: TGTGCCAGTAGTAGGGGCAACAGGGTCGACACTGAAGCTTTCTTT.

Written as DNA, the CDR3 is TGTGCCAGCAGTGGGACAGTTGATGAAAAACTGTTTTTT. It yields the protein CASSGTVDEKLFF. The chain combines TRBV28 with TRBJ1-4; 7 bases match TRBD1. This CDR3 region has 13 residues. J lost 6 bases, V lost 5 bases, and 3 bases had no gene match. The germline CDR1 and CDR2 sequences are MDHEN and SYDVKM. The full variable domain, with the rest looked up from reference TRBV28 and TRBJ1-4, is DVKVTQSSRYLVKRTGEKVFLECVQDMDHENMFWYRQDPGLGLRLIYFSYDVKMKEKGDIPEGYSVSREKKERFSLILESASTNQTSMYLCASSGTVDEKLFFGSGTQLSVL.

The J gene is TRBJ2-7, the V gene TRBV18; D is unresolved. The germline gives CDR1 KGHSH, CDR2 LQKENI. This CDR3 spans 14 amino acids. With 2 bases removed from V and 4 bases from J, the gap between germline ends came to 12 bases. CDR3 sequence (DNA): TGTGCCAGCTCACCAGGAAGGTTCCCTTACGAGCAGTACTTC. Translating it yields CASSPGRFPYEQYF.

The CDR3 nucleotides read TGTGCCTGGGGAGCTGATCACACCGGGGAGCTGTTTTTT. Residues: CAWGADHTGELFF. The V and J genes are TRBV30 and TRBJ2-2; the D is unclear. Per the germline V gene, CDR1 is GTSNPN and CDR2 is SVGIG (reference sequence). This CDR3 comprises 13 residues. Deletions cut 5 bases from V and 3 bases from J, with 10 bases between.

V is TRBV30 and J is TRBJ1-1, with 8 bases lining up with TRBD1. The J segment lost 6 bases and the V segment lost 1 base, leaving 10 bases of the junction unmatched. Germline V lookup: CDR1 GTSNPN, CDR2 SVGIG (reference sequence). CDR3 size: 15 residues. The chain's CDR3 is CAWSAARTGGAEAFF. The CDR3 nucleotides are TGTGCCTGGAGTGCAGCTCGAACAGGGGGGGCTGAAGCTTTCTTT.

The chain uses TRBV6-5 and TRBJ1-1, with D tentatively TRBD1 (5 bases). This CDR3 is built from 15 residues. Germline values: CDR1 MNHEY, CDR2 SVGAGI. V dropped 6 bases and J dropped 3 bases, with 17 bases sitting between them. CDR3 sequence reads: CASRGRGVGDTEAFF. CDR3 in DNA: TGTGCCAGCAGGGGGCGGGGGGTTGGCGACACTGAAGCTTTCTTT.

This chain joins TRBV5-8 and TRBJ1-1; 10 bases are shared with TRBD1. The ends lost 7 bases at V and 5 bases at J; junction bases unmatched: 11. Germline V gene lookup returns CDR1 SGHTS and CDR2 YDEGEE. This CDR3 contains 15 residues. The CDR3 nucleotides read TGTGCCAGCGCCCTACCGGGACAGGGGTATACTGAAGCTTTCTTT. Protein: CASALPGQGYTEAFF.

This clone was seen more than once but under ten times. The gene calls are TRBV6-4 and TRBJ1-1; D remains ambiguous. Trimming shortened V by 4 bases and J by 4 bases, and 13 bases separated the two germline ends. CDR3 length: 14 residues. Germline V gene data show CDR1 as MRHNA and CDR2 as SNTAGT. The CDR3 region is CASSVEHWGTEAFF. CDR3 coding DNA: TGTGCCAGCAGTGTTGAGCATTGGGGCACTGAAGCTTTCTTT.

The chain couples TRBV2 to TRBJ1-5, with a possible D match to TRBD1 (5 bases). CDR3 size: 15 residues. Germline loops: CDR1 SNHLY, CDR2 FYNNEI. With 7 bases removed from V and 1 base from J, the gap between germline ends came to 14 bases. The CDR3 DNA reads TGTGCCAGCAAACCCCAGGGTGGCAGCAATCAGCCCCAGCATTTT. It translates to CASKPQGGSNQPQHF.

The chain couples TRBV7-9 to TRBJ2-7; TRBD1 might be the D (5 bases). V was shortened by 5 bases and J by 4 bases, with 12 bases between the two germline ends. The CDR3 is made up of 13 amino acids. Germline lookup yields CDR1 SEHNR and CDR2 FQNEAQ (reference sequence). The CDR3 sequence: CASSPRQSYEQYF. CDR3 coding DNA: TGTGCCAGCAGCCCCCGACAGTCTTACGAGCAGTACTTC.

The rearrangement uses TRBV5-1 and TRBJ2-1; TRBD2 is a possible D gene (6 bases). From germline, CDR1 is SGHRS and CDR2 YFSETQ. The length of the CDR3 is 18 residues. V lost 4 bases to trimming and J lost 5 bases, with 25 bases between them. This CDR3 is CASSLGGIAASPNNEQFF. CDR3 DNA: TGCGCCAGCAGCCTTGGGGGGATTGCGGCGTCCCCTAACAATGAGCAGTTCTTC.